Presented here are 24 T cell receptor beta chains from one specimen sequenced in a study of T cell clonality in common variable immunodeficiency. The antigens these receptors bind are not known. Generated by immunoSEQ multiplex PCR, the TCRdb table keeps only in-frame clones and is missing some. This sample includes approximately 11,000 clones with no singletons; its ten biggest clones take up around 5.8%. Whole-study results and caveats: Fewer deletions and N-nucleotide insertions were reportedly seen in common variable immunodeficiency TCR beta sequences.

Sample: peripheral blood mononuclear cells. The origin of the receptors is a human donor with common variable immunodeficiency.

In regard to this clone: The CDR3 end falls 3 residues outside the read, so it is completed with the germline J gene. The V and J genes are TRBV18 and TRBJ1-3; the match to TRBD1 covers 10 bases. This CDR3 is built from 16 residues. Germline trimming cut 3 bases from V and 2 bases from J; bases unmatched to any gene: 4. In germline, CDR1 is KGHSH, CDR2 LQKENI. CDR3 in amino acids: CASSPGQGLTGNTIYF. CDR3 DNA (partial): TGTGCCAGCTCACCGGGACAGGGGCTGACTGGAAACACC.

In its sample, this clone was seen a few times. The CDR3 end lies 3 residues beyond the end of the read and is filled in from the germline J gene. This chain links TRBV18 with TRBJ2-1, with a weak D call TRBD2 (6 bases). The CDR3 is made up of 15 amino acids. Trimming removed 3 bases at V and 9 bases at J, with 18 bases between. Germline V lookup: CDR1 KGHSH, CDR2 LQKENI. The CDR3 DNA, read in part, is TGTGCCAGCTCACCTCTAGGAGGGGAATCTGGTGAG. Protein: CASSPLGGESGE. The whole CDR3 reads CASSPLGGESGEQFF.

Of note for this clone: From the germline J gene comes the end of the CDR3, since the read stops 3 residues before it. The rearrangement joins TRBV2 to TRBJ1-1; maybe TRBD1 (6 bases). The CDR3 has 11 amino acids. Germline CDR1 is SNHLY and CDR2 is FYNNEI. Trimming removed 11 bases at V and 0 bases at J, with 7 bases between. The chain's CDR3 is CARDMNTEAFF. The CDR3 bases that were read are TGTGCCCGGGACATGAACACTGAA.

This clone showed up just a few times. The read terminates 3 residues ahead of where the CDR3 ends, so the germline J gene completes it. The chain couples TRBV7-3 to TRBJ2-1; 10 positions agree with TRBD2. J lost 6 bases, V lost 1 base, and 3 bases had no gene match. CDR3 length: 15 amino acids. Germline values: CDR1 SGHTA, CDR2 FQGTGA. CDR3 loop: CASSLRLAGRNEQFF. Partial CDR3 DNA: TGTGCCAGCAGCTTAAGACTAGCGGGTCGCAATGAG.

Of note for this clone: Coverage ceases 3 residues before the CDR3 finishes, and the germline J gene fills in the end. The V and J genes are TRBV23-1 and TRBJ2-7; 8 bases map to TRBD2. TRBV23-1 is classed as an ORF, of uncertain function. The CDR3 loop spans 16 amino acids. The V gene end was trimmed by 4 bases and the J gene end by 2 bases; junction bases not matched to a gene: 10. CDR3 amino acids: CASSRLGGRSTYEQYF. The covered CDR3 bases are TGCGCCAGCAGTCGCCTTGGCGGGAGGAGTACCTACGAG.

On this clone itself: The read finishes 3 residues shy of the CDR3 end, and the germline J gene is used to complete it. The rearrangement joins TRBV2 to TRBJ2-1, with a possible D match to TRBD2 (6 bases). The CDR3 is 14 residues long. Trimming left V 6 bases short and J 6 bases short, with 15 bases between. The germline V gene encodes CDR1 SNHLY and CDR2 FYNNEI. Partial CDR3 DNA: TGTGCCAGCAGATCACAACTAGCCGGCAATGAG. Residues: CASRSQLAGNE. In full, the CDR3 reads CASRSQLAGNEQFF.

This clone has only a few counts. The read is 3 residues too short to cover the CDR3 end, so that end is filled in from the germline J gene. The V gene is TRBV7-2, the J gene TRBJ2-1; TRBD2 matches 7 bases. The CDR3 extends over 15 amino acids. Trimming took 3 bases from V and 4 from J; bases not matched to a gene: 6. The V gene's germline CDR1 is SGHTA and CDR2 FQGNSA. This CDR3 is CASSLAGTTYNEQFF. The part of the CDR3 DNA that was read is TGTGCCAGCAGCTTGGCCGGGACTACTTACAATGAG. Together with reference TRBV7-2 and TRBJ2-1, the CDR3 gives the full variable domain: GAGVSQSPSNKVTEKGKDVELRCDPISGHTALYWYRQSLGQGLEFLIYFQGNSAPDKSGLPSDRFSAERTGGSVSTLTIQRTQQEDSAVYLCASSLAGTTYNEQFFGPGTRLTVL.

This clone has only a few counts. Read data end 3 residues before the CDR3 end; the end is taken from the germline J gene. The V call is TRBV7-3, the J call TRBJ1-5; no clear D. The CDR3 has 13 residues. Trimming shortened V by 2 bases and J by 3 bases, and 5 bases separated the two germline ends. Germline V gives CDR1 SGHTA, CDR2 FQGTGA. CDR3 region: CASSLFINQPQHF. The DNA read from the CDR3 is TGTGCCAGCAGCTTATTTATCAATCAGCCC.

About this clone: Read data end 3 residues before the CDR3 end; the end is taken from the germline J gene. V gene TRBV20-1 combines with J gene TRBJ2-7; possibly TRBD2 for D (5 bases). Germline V gives CDR1 DFQATT, CDR2 SNEGSKA (reference sequence). The CDR3 covers 17 residues. V lost 0 bases, J lost 2 bases, and 20 bases lay in between. The sequenced CDR3 bases are TGCAGTGCTAGAGATCGAGCATCGAGGGCCTCGCCCTACGAG. This sequence encodes CSARDRASRASPYE. The full CDR3 reads CSARDRASRASPYEQYF.

There are a few counts of this clone. The read ends 3 residues shy of where the CDR3 ends; the end is completed using the germline J gene. The chain combines TRBV19 with TRBJ2-5; 11 positions agree with TRBD2. The germline CDR1 and CDR2 sequences are LNHDA and SQIVND (reference sequence). The ends lost 6 bases at V and 2 bases at J; junction bases unmatched: 8. The CDR3 consists of 16 residues. Partial CDR3 DNA: TGTGCCAGTAGCAGATCCCGACTAGCGGGACAAGAGACC. This gives the protein CASSRSRLAGQET. The whole CDR3 sequence is CASSRSRLAGQETQYF.

A remark on this clone: The DNA ends 3 residues before the CDR3 does, and the rest of the CDR3 is filled in from the germline J gene. J is TRBJ2-5 and V is TRBV5-1; 9 bases match TRBD2. This CDR3 has 14 residues. Germline V lookup: CDR1 SGHRS, CDR2 YFSETQ. The J segment lost 2 bases and the V segment lost 6 bases, leaving 5 bases of the junction unmatched. CDR3 protein: CASNIAGAQETQYF. Partial CDR3 DNA: TGCGCCAGCAACATAGCGGGGGCACAAGAGACC. The whole variable domain, filled in from reference TRBV5-1 and TRBJ2-5, reads KAGVTQTPRYLIKTRGQQVTLSCSPISGHRSVSWYQQTPGQGLQFLFEYFSETQRNKGNFPGRFSGRQFSNSRSEMNVSTLELGDSALYLCASNIAGAQETQYFGPGTRLLVL.

This clone occurred a few times. The read halts 3 residues ahead of the CDR3 end, with the missing end drawn from the germline J gene. J is TRBJ1-3 and V is TRBV18, with D possibly being TRBD1 (5 bases). The CDR3 runs to 14 residues. Germline CDR1 and CDR2: KGHSH and LQKENI. The germline V and J ends were trimmed by 2 bases and 4 bases, with 9 bases remaining between them. CDR3 DNA, as far as it was read: TGTGCCAGCTCACCAGGGCCAGGGGGAAACACC. Translating gives CASSPGPGGNT. The entire CDR3 protein reads CASSPGPGGNTIYF.

The CDR3 here is CATHCSGDSYEQYF. CDR3 DNA, as far as it was read: TGTGCCACCCACTGTAGCGGGGACTCCTACGAG. The chain uses TRBV6-8 and TRBJ2-7; 8 positions agree with TRBD2. The read halts 3 residues ahead of the CDR3 end, with the missing end drawn from the germline J gene. Germline CDR1 is MNHGY and CDR2 is SAAAGT. CDR3 size: 14 residues. Trimming removed 10 bases from V and 0 bases from J; junction bases left unmatched: 8.

This clone was counted between two and nine times. The read ends 3 residues early relative to the CDR3; the germline J gene fills the gap. The chain links TRBV19 to TRBJ2-5; 7 bases are a match to TRBD2. After removal of 0 bases from V and 2 bases from J, the junction contained 6 bases not matched to a gene. The germline V gene encodes CDR1 LNHDA and CDR2 SQIVND (reference sequence). CDR3 length: 16 residues. The DNA read from the CDR3 is TGTGCCAGTAGTATAGATTCCAGCGGGGTGCAAGAGACC. Translating gives CASSIDSSGVQET. Given in full, the CDR3 is CASSIDSSGVQETQYF.

This clone was counted between two and nine times. The read terminates 3 residues before the CDR3 end, so the remaining end is supplied by the germline J gene. The chain couples TRBV30 to TRBJ1-5; a weak D match, TRBD1 (6 bases). Trimming took off 1 base at V and 1 base at J, with 14 bases between the two ends. CDR1 and CDR2 (germline): GTSNPN, SVGIG (reference sequence). This CDR3 is 16 amino acids long. The chain's CDR3 is CAWSAETGRSNQPQHF. The DNA read from the CDR3 is TGTGCCTGGAGTGCAGAAACAGGGAGAAGCAATCAGCCC.

This clone has a handful of counts. The read stops 3 residues short of the end of the CDR3; the missing end is completed from the germline J gene. The V call is TRBV18, the J call TRBJ1-4; perhaps TRBD1 as D (5 bases). The germline V gene encodes CDR1 KGHSH and CDR2 LQKENI. The CDR3 extends over 13 amino acids. The ends were cut back, 4 bases at V and 5 bases at J, with 8 bases in the middle. The CDR3 loop is CASSLRQNEKLFF. Incomplete CDR3 DNA: TGTGCCAGCTCACTTCGACAGAATGAAAAA.

In this sample, this clone is medium-sized. The read finishes 3 residues shy of the CDR3 end, and the germline J gene is used to complete it. J is TRBJ1-1 and V is TRBV14; tentative D call: TRBD1 (6 bases). This CDR3 is built from 14 residues. From germline, CDR1 is SGHDN and CDR2 FVKESK. The CDR3 sequence is CASSQVRSTGTAFF. CDR3 DNA (partial): TGTGCCAGCAGCCAAGTAAGATCGACAGGTACT.

This clone came up a few times. The CDR3 extends 3 residues past the end of the read, so its final part is completed from the germline J gene. The chain has TRBV7-3 and TRBJ2-1; 7 nucleotides agree with TRBD1. This CDR3 contains 15 residues. Germline V gene sequence: CDR1 SGHTA, CDR2 FQGTGA. The V and J ends lost 10 bases and 0 bases, in that order; junction bases with no gene match: 9. The DNA read from the CDR3 is TGTGCCAACTCACAAGGGGACAGCTCCTACAATGAG. Protein product: CANSQGDSSYNE. Given in full, the CDR3 is CANSQGDSSYNEQFF.

Only a few counts were recorded for this clone. The read terminates 3 residues ahead of where the CDR3 ends, so the germline J gene completes it. This chain links TRBV14 with TRBJ2-5, with D perhaps matching TRBD2 (5 bases). The germline V and J ends were trimmed by 2 bases and 5 bases, with 15 bases remaining between them. Germline assignment: CDR1 SGHDN and CDR2 FVKESK. This CDR3 region has 15 residues. The CDR3 sequence is CASSQNVRERETQYF. Partial CDR3 DNA: TGTGCCAGCAGCCAAAATGTTAGGGAGCGGGAGACC.

This clone was recorded a few times. Read data end 3 residues before the CDR3 end; the end is taken from the germline J gene. This chain uses TRBV18 with TRBJ1-4, with 7 positions matching TRBD1. This CDR3 spans 15 amino acids. The V gene's germline CDR1 is KGHSH and CDR2 LQKENI. The trim removed 4 bases at V and 6 bases at J, leaving 8 bases unmatched. The covered CDR3 bases are TGTGCCAGCTCACGAGAACAGGGGTGGGATGAAAAA. Protein product: CASSREQGWDEK. The full CDR3 reads CASSREQGWDEKLFF. Full variable domain (rest looked up from reference TRBV18 and TRBJ1-4): NAGVMQNPRHLVRRRGQEARLRCSPMKGHSHVYWYRQLPEEGLKFMVYLQKENIIDESGMPKERFSAEFPKEGPSILRIQQVVRGDSAAYFCASSREQGWDEKLFFGSGTQLSVL.

Worth noting for this clone: The read comes to an end 3 residues before the CDR3 does, leaving the germline J gene to fill in the end. V gene TRBV30 combines with J gene TRBJ2-5; 11 bases map to TRBD2. The CDR3 loop spans 15 amino acids. The trim removed 1 base at V and 4 bases at J, leaving 5 bases unmatched. Germline CDR1 reads GTSNPN; CDR2 reads SVGIG (reference sequence). CDR3 region: CAWSGLAGIGETQYF. The part of the CDR3 DNA that was read is TGTGCCTGGAGTGGACTAGCGGGAATTGGAGAGACC.

Concerning this clone: The CDR3 is cut off 3 residues early in the read; its end comes from the germline J gene. This chain links TRBV7-2 with TRBJ2-3; D not resolved. V dropped 5 bases and J dropped 5 bases, with 8 bases sitting between them. The CDR3 is made up of 12 amino acids. Germline assignment: CDR1 SGHTA and CDR2 FQGNSA. CDR3 in amino acids: CASSNVRDTQYF. CDR3 DNA (partial): TGTGCCAGCAGCAACGTCAGAGATACG.

With regard to this clone: The read halts 3 residues ahead of the CDR3 end, with the missing end drawn from the germline J gene. The V gene is TRBV18, the J gene TRBJ2-5; no definite D call. The CDR3 is 15 amino acids. The germline gives CDR1 KGHSH, CDR2 LQKENI. V was clipped by 3 bases and J by 2 bases, with 13 bases between them. The CDR3 region is CASSPPAETQETQYF. CDR3 DNA (partial): TGTGCCAGCTCACCCCCGGCGGAGACTCAAGAGACC.

This clone was detected ten times or more. The CDR3 is cut off 3 residues early in the read; its end comes from the germline J gene. This chain links TRBV11-2 with TRBJ2-2; maybe TRBD1 (5 bases). The CDR3 has 12 residues. Per germline, CDR1 SGHAT and CDR2 FQNNGV. Trimming removed 5 bases at V and 4 bases at J, with 5 bases between. Partial CDR3 DNA: TGTGCCAGCAGCCAGGGCACCGGGGAG. Protein sequence: CASSQGTGE. The whole CDR3 reads CASSQGTGELFF. Full variable domain (rest looked up from reference TRBV11-2 and TRBJ2-2): EAGVAQSPRYKIIEKRQSVAFWCNPISGHATLYWYQQILGQGPKLLIQFQNNGVVDDSQLPKDRFSAERLKGVDSTLKIQPAKLEDSAVYLCASSQGTGELFFGEGSRLTVL.